The rows below give T cell receptor beta chains drawn from one sample of a study of cytomegalovirus exposure and HLA in healthy donors. The method was immunoSEQ multiplex PCR; TCRdb's version includes in-frame clones alone and lacks a portion of them. The sample has roughly 200,000 clones, 70% to 90% seen once; the top ten hold around 2.3%. The sequenced material came from PBMCs. The receptors stem from a woman between 50 and 59 years old in good health and CMV-seronegative. Both conserved end residues are part of each CDR3. A D gene is named only where the DNA matches it firmly. The size of a clone is reported for some rows only, either as once, few or many, or as a class for expanded clones.

D,V,size,J,DNA,CDR3
.,TRBV28,.,TRBJ2-5,TGTGCCAGCAACCAAGGCTCCCGGGTACAAGAGACCCAGTACTTC,CASNQGSRVQETQYF
TRBD1,TRBV27,once,TRBJ1-4,TGTGCCAGCAGTCCCGGACAGGTCCAGGAAAAACTGTTTTTT,CASSPGQVQEKLFF
TRBD2,TRBV7-3,.,TRBJ2-7,TGTGCCAGCAGCTTAACCCCTGGACTAGCCTCTATGGGCGAGCAGTACTTC,CASSLTPGLASMGEQYF
.,TRBV29-1,.,TRBJ1-1,TGCAGCGTTTCACCGGGACGGGGGACCACTGAAGCTTTCTTT,CSVSPGRGTTEAFF
.,TRBV11-2,.,TRBJ1-5,TGTGCCAGCAGCTTAGTACAGGATCAGCCCCAGCATTTT,CASSLVQDQPQHF
.,TRBV27,.,TRBJ2-7,TGTGCCAGCAGTCCGGAGGGGCGCGGCCCTAGGGACGAGCAGTACTTC,CASSPEGRGPRDEQYF
TRBD2,TRBV5-4,once,TRBJ2-5,TGTGCCAGCAGCCGACGGACTAGCGGGAGAGAGGAGACCCAGTACTTC,CASSRRTSGREETQYF
.,TRBV7-9,.,TRBJ2-2,TGTTCCAGCAGCCCTACGACCGGGGAGCTGTTTTTT,CSSSPTTGELFF
TRBD1,TRBV28,.,TRBJ2-4,TGTGCCAGCAGTTTAAGAAAGGGGACAGGGGGCGGGAACATTCAGTACTTC,CASSLRKGTGGGNIQYF
.,TRBV7-9,.,TRBJ1-1,TGTGCCAGCAGCCATATCACAGACGGGAACACTGAAGCTTTCTTT,CASSHITDGNTEAFF
TRBD1,TRBV27,.,TRBJ2-7,TGTGCCAGCAGTATGGGACAGACAACCTACGAGCAGTACTTC,CASSMGQTTYEQYF
.,TRBV5-5,once,TRBJ1-5,TGTGCCAGCAGCCTGACAGACCAACAGCCCCAGCATTTT,CASSLTDQQPQHF
TRBD1,TRBV30,.,TRBJ2-7,TGTGCCTGGAGTGAGGGACAGGGGGCTGGGGAGCAGTACTTC,CAWSEGQGAGEQYF
.,TRBV28,.,TRBJ1-1,TGTGCCAGCTTCAGAACAGGCCCCGTGAACACTGAAGCTTTCTTT,CASFRTGPVNTEAFF
TRBD2,TRBV10-2,.,TRBJ2-1,TGCGCCAGCAGTGGGACCGGGACTAGCCTCGATGAGCAGTTCTTC,CASSGTGTSLDEQFF
TRBD2,TRBV5-1,.,TRBJ2-7,TGCGCCAGCAGCTTGGGAGCTAGCGGCCCCACCTACGAGCAGTACTTC,CASSLGASGPTYEQYF
TRBD2,TRBV27,.,TRBJ2-7,TGTGCCAGCAGTTTAATGGCGGGAGGGTGGGACGAGCAGTACTTC,CASSLMAGGWDEQYF
TRBD2,TRBV9,.,TRBJ2-1,TGTGCCAGCAGCGTAGTTTCCGGGAGGGTTTACAATGAGCAGTTCTTC,CASSVVSGRVYNEQFF
TRBD1,TRBV6-1,.,TRBJ1-1,TGTGCCAGCAGAACAGGGGGCGAGACTGAAGCTTTCTTT,CASRTGGETEAFF
TRBD2,TRBV7-9,.,TRBJ2-7,TGTGCCAGCAGCTTAGGGCTTCGGGAGGACGAGCAGTACTTC,CASSLGLREDEQYF
TRBD1,TRBV30,.,TRBJ1-1,TGTGCCTGGATGGGACAGCTGAACACTGAAGCTTTCTTT,CAWMGQLNTEAFF
TRBD2,TRBV19,once,TRBJ2-2,TGTGCCAGTGCTCGGACTAGCGGGAGTCTGAACACCGGGGAGCTGTTTTTT,CASARTSGSLNTGELFF
.,TRBV28,.,TRBJ1-5,TGTGCCAGTACTAATCAGAGACTAGTGACTCATAGCAATCAGCCCCAGCATTTT,CASTNQRLVTHSNQPQHF
TRBD1,TRBV30,.,TRBJ2-7,TGTGCCTGGAGCCCGCAGGGGGTCTACGAGCAGTACTTC,CAWSPQGVYEQYF
TRBD2,TRBV27,few,TRBJ2-7,TGTGCCAGCAGTTTACTAGCGGGAGTCAACGAGCAGTACTTC,CASSLLAGVNEQYF
TRBD2,TRBV5-5,.,TRBJ2-1,TGTGCCAGCAGCTTAAGGGAGGGCCGAAATGAGCAGTTCTTC,CASSLREGRNEQFF
TRBD1,TRBV5-1,.,TRBJ2-7,TGCGCCAGCAGCTCTCGGACAGGGGGGGACGAGCAGTACTTC,CASSSRTGGDEQYF
TRBD2,TRBV5-1,.,TRBJ2-7,TGCGCCAGCAGCGAGGGACTAACCTCCTACGAGCAGTACTTC,CASSEGLTSYEQYF
TRBD1,TRBV18,.,TRBJ1-2,TGTGCCAGCTCACCGGGACAGGGAAATACCTACACCTTC,CASSPGQGNTYTF
.,TRBV18,.,TRBJ1-1,TGTGCCAGCTCACTGGGGCTCCCTCTGAACACTGAAGCTTTCTTT,CASSLGLPLNTEAFF
.,TRBV28,.,TRBJ2-1,TGTGCCAGCAGGGAGGGGGCCGGGTACAATGAGCAGTTCTTC,CASREGAGYNEQFF
.,TRBV28,.,TRBJ2-7,TGTGCCAGCAGTTTAGGCGGATGGGAGGAGCAGTACTTC,CASSLGGWEEQYF
TRBD2,TRBV27,.,TRBJ2-7,TGTGCCAGCAGTTTATCCCCAGCGTACAGGGGATCTAGCGGGATCTCCTACGAGCAGTACTTC,CASSLSPAYRGSSGISYEQYF
TRBD1,TRBV6-1,.,TRBJ1-3,TGTGCCAGCAGCACAGGGGGCACTGGAAACACCATATATTTT,CASSTGGTGNTIYF
TRBD1,TRBV5-8,.,TRBJ1-5,TGTGCCAGCAGCCCGACAGGGTGGCCCCAGCATTTT,CASSPTGWPQHF
TRBD1,TRBV6-6,.,TRBJ1-5,TGTGCCAGCAGTCCTACAGGGGGCCGTCAGCCCCAGCATTTT,CASSPTGGRQPQHF
.,TRBV5-5,.,TRBJ1-1,TGTGCCAGCAGCTTGGATCCAGGGTCTAACACTGAAGCTTTCTTT,CASSLDPGSNTEAFF
TRBD2,TRBV6-1,once,TRBJ2-1,TGTGCCAGCAGATTCCGGGACTACTTCTACAATGAGCAGTTCTTC,CASRFRDYFYNEQFF
.,TRBV25-1,.,TRBJ2-7,TGTGCCAGCAGTGAACAGACATCTTCCCACCCGGTTGGCGAGCAGTACTTC,CASSEQTSSHPVGEQYF
.,TRBV6-4,.,TRBJ2-5,TGTGCCAGCAGTGACCTTCCGAGACACCGAGTCCAAGAGACCCAGTACTTC,CASSDLPRHRVQETQYF
TRBD2,TRBV27,.,TRBJ2-3,TGTGCCAGCATCCCGGTCACTAGCGGCCGGTATTCCACAGATACGCAGTATTTT,CASIPVTSGRYSTDTQYF
TRBD2,TRBV13,.,TRBJ2-5,TGTGCCAGCAGCTTAGGACGATGGGAGGGAGAGACCCAGTACTTC,CASSLGRWEGETQYF
TRBD1,TRBV5-1,once,TRBJ1-2,TGCGCCAGCAGACAAGGGACAGCGACATATGGCTACACCTTC,CASRQGTATYGYTF
.,TRBV28,.,TRBJ2-7,TGTGCCAGCAGTGCTATGAGCTCCTACGAGCAGTACTTC,CASSAMSSYEQYF
.,TRBV6-6,.,TRBJ2-1,TGTGCCAGCAGTTCCCCGGGACTCGCTTACAATGAGCAGTTCTTC,CASSSPGLAYNEQFF
TRBD1,TRBV28,once,TRBJ1-2,TGTGCCAGCAGTTTGGGGGGACAGGGGACGCGCTATGGCTACACCTTC,CASSLGGQGTRYGYTF
.,TRBV7-2,once,TRBJ1-1,TGTGCCAGCAGCTCCCAGGGTACCACTGAAGCTTTCTTT,CASSSQGTTEAFF
TRBD2,TRBV7-2,.,TRBJ2-7,TGTGCCAGCAGCGGCGGGTCGGGGAGGGCCTACGAGCAGTACTTC,CASSGGSGRAYEQYF
.,TRBV2,.,TRBJ2-5,TGTGCCAGCCAGTACCAAGAGACCCAGTACTTC,CASQYQETQYF
.,TRBV4-2,.,TRBJ2-1,TGTGCCAGCAGCCAAAATCCCGGGACATCTACAATGAGTGAGCAGTTCTTC,CASSQNPGTSTMSEQFF
.,TRBV28,.,TRBJ2-1,TGTGCCAGCGAGGAGGGGACCTACAATGAGCAGTTCTTC,CASEEGTYNEQFF
TRBD2,TRBV13,.,TRBJ2-7,TGTGCCAGCAGCCCTAGCGGGGCGTCCTACGAGCAGTACTTC,CASSPSGASYEQYF
.,TRBV6-1,.,TRBJ1-5,TGTGCCAGCGGAAGGGGGGGAAATCAGCCCCAGCATTTT,CASGRGGNQPQHF
TRBD2,TRBV18,.,TRBJ2-1,TGTGCCAGCTCACCAGGGGGACTAGCGGGAGGCAGTGAGCAGTTCTTC,CASSPGGLAGGSEQFF